Presented here are 27 T cell receptor beta chains from one specimen sequenced in a study of response to subunit inactivated influenza vaccine. TCRdb re-called the RT-PCR reads through MiXCR, storing one row per CDR3 protein. The sample yields 700,000 to 800,000 distinct CDR3 sequences, about 18% seen once. This specimen consisted of PBMCs from blood, obtained more than 4 days after vaccination. All receptors come from a middle-aged man who received an inactivated influenza vaccine.

This chain connects TRBV7-8 to TRBJ2-3; a possible D gene is TRBD1 (6 bases). Germline V gene lookup returns CDR1 SGHVS and CDR2 FQNEAQ. The CDR3 is made up of 13 amino acids. V shed 5 bases and J shed 2 bases, with 8 bases lying between them. CDR3 coding DNA: TGTGCCAGCAGCGACAGGCTCACAGATACGCAGTATTTT. It codes for CASSDRLTDTQYF. The complete variable domain, with remaining parts taken from reference TRBV7-8 and TRBJ2-3, reads GAGVSQSPRYKVAKRGQDVALRCDPISGHVSLFWYQQALGQGPEFLTYFQNEAQLDKSGLPSDRFFAERPEGSVSTLKIQRTQQEDSAVYLCASSDRLTDTQYFGPGTRLTVL.

The V call is TRBV10-3, the J call TRBJ1-2; 10 nucleotides align to TRBD1. The CDR3 contains 14 residues. The V segment lost 6 bases and the J segment 6 bases; nucleotides outside the gene matches: 7. Germline CDR1 reads ENHRY; CDR2 reads SYGVKD. The CDR3 bases are TGTGCCATCAGCTCGCTGACAGGGGGCCATGGCTACACCTTC. It translates to CAISSLTGGHGYTF.

The CDR3 DNA reads as TGCAGTGGATCTTTTAGCGGGAACACCGGGGAGCTGTTTTTT. As protein: CSGSFSGNTGELFF. The chain links TRBV20-1 to TRBJ2-2, with D tentatively TRBD2 (6 bases). V dropped 7 bases and J dropped 1 base, with 13 bases sitting between them. The CDR3 covers 14 residues. Germline V gives CDR1 DFQATT, CDR2 SNEGSKA (reference sequence).

As concerns this clonotype: At one end, the junction sequence differs from germline, possibly due to a read error. The V call is TRBV10-3, the J call TRBJ1-3; D not resolved. This CDR3 is 13 amino acids long. Germline CDR1 ENHRY, CDR2 SYGVKD. This CDR3 reads CAITESMKNTIYF. CDR3 nucleotides: TGTGCCATCACTGAGAGTATGAAAAACACCATATATTTT.

This clonotype was seen repeatedly, ten times or more. J is TRBJ2-5 and V is TRBV20-1; D is perhaps TRBD1 (6 bases). The V end lost 3 bases, the J end lost 4 bases, and 15 bases lay between the germline ends. This CDR3 comprises 14 residues. The germline gives CDR1 DFQATT, CDR2 SNEGSKA (reference sequence). CDR3: CSARPAGQTETQYF. The CDR3 bases are TGCAGTGCTAGGCCCGCAGGACAGACAGAGACCCAGTACTTC.

The CDR3 DNA sequence: TGTGCCAGCAGCCCAACCGGGACAGGGGGCTACAATGAGCAGTTCTTC. It codes for CASSPTGTGGYNEQFF. V is TRBV5-6 and J is TRBJ2-1; TRBD1 aligns across 11 bases. The CDR3 spans 16 residues. V lost 4 bases and J lost 3; bases outside the gene matches: 6. The germline V gene encodes CDR1 SGHDT and CDR2 YYEEEE.

In its sample, this clonotype was seen a few times. The rearrangement links TRBV7-9 to TRBJ2-7, with TRBD1 identical over 9 bases. This CDR3 spans 14 amino acids. J was trimmed by 5 bases and V by 4 bases; bases with no gene match: 6. The germline V gene has CDR1 SEHNR and CDR2 FQNEAQ (reference sequence). CDR3 sequence (DNA): TGTGCCAGCAGCTCGGACAGGGGTGTCCACGAGCAGTACTTC. Encoded protein: CASSSDRGVHEQYF. The full variable domain, rest sourced from reference TRBV7-9 and TRBJ2-7, is DTGVSQNPRHKITKRGQNVTFRCDPISEHNRLYWYRQTLGQGPEFLTYFQNEAQLEKSRLLSDRFSAERPKGSFSTLEIQRTEQGDSAMYLCASSSDRGVHEQYFGPGTRLTVT.

The gene calls are TRBV5-1 and TRBJ2-5, with no clear D. Trimming left V 0 bases short and J 2 bases short, with 8 bases between. Germline CDR1 SGHRS, CDR2 YFSETQ. The CDR3 is 14 amino acids. CDR3 residues: CASSLGVNQETQYF. Written as DNA, the CDR3 is TGCGCCAGCAGCTTGGGGGTTAATCAAGAGACCCAGTACTTC. Based on the CDR3 plus reference TRBV5-1 and TRBJ2-5, the full variable domain is KAGVTQTPRYLIKTRGQQVTLSCSPISGHRSVSWYQQTPGQGLQFLFEYFSETQRNKGNFPGRFSGRQFSNSRSEMNVSTLELGDSALYLCASSLGVNQETQYFGPGTRLLVL.

The chain has TRBV10-2 and TRBJ1-2, with D tentatively TRBD1 (6 bases). This CDR3 contains 14 residues. Looked up from germline, CDR1 is WSHSY and CDR2 is SAAADI. V dropped 5 bases and J dropped 3 bases, with 13 bases sitting between them. For the CDR3, the DNA is TGCGCCAGCAGTTACAGGGACGGGTACTATGGCTACACCTTC. It yields the protein CASSYRDGYYGYTF.

This clonotype was seen many times. The chain has TRBV14 and TRBJ2-1, with D perhaps matching TRBD2 (6 bases). The germline V gene has CDR1 SGHDN and CDR2 FVKESK. The CDR3 loop spans 15 amino acids. Trimming stripped 6 bases from V and 4 bases from J, with 16 bases between. Here the CDR3 DNA reads TGTGCCAGCAGTTGGATAGCGGACGCTTACAATGAGCAGTTCTTC. Amino acids: CASSWIADAYNEQFF.

The V call is TRBV5-1, the J call TRBJ2-3, with TRBD2 matching over 8 bases. V was pared by 4 bases and J by 4 bases, with 8 bases of the junction left unmatched. This CDR3 spans 15 amino acids. Germline CDR1 reads SGHRS; CDR2 reads YFSETQ. CDR3 loop: CASSPTRTSPDTQYF. The CDR3 DNA sequence: TGCGCCAGCAGCCCCACAAGGACTAGCCCAGATACGCAGTATTTT.

This clonotype was seen a handful of times. The CDR3 DNA reads as TGCGCCAGCAGCCACCCGGGGGGGGGCTACGAGCAGTACTTC. Translation gives CASSHPGGGYEQYF. V and J are TRBV4-1 and TRBJ2-7; TRBD2 matches 8 bases. V gave up 3 bases and J gave up 3 bases; unmatched junction bases: 4. Germline assignment: CDR1 MGHRA and CDR2 YSYEKL. CDR3 length: 14 amino acids.

This clonotype has only a few counts. The chain uses TRBV7-2 and TRBJ2-5, with a tentative D call TRBD1 (6 bases). The CDR3 is 14 amino acids. The germline gives CDR1 SGHTA, CDR2 FQGNSA. Trimming left V 4 bases short and J 2 bases short, with 11 bases between. CDR3 amino acids: CASSSRGTQETQYF. The CDR3 DNA follows: TGTGCCAGCAGCTCCAGGGGAACACAAGAGACCCAGTACTTC.

The chain employs TRBV29-1 and TRBJ2-3, with a tentative D call TRBD2 (6 bases). Trimming pared 8 bases from V and 0 bases from J, leaving 18 bases between. Per the germline V gene, CDR1 is SQVTM and CDR2 is ANQGSEA. This CDR3 is built from 15 residues. The CDR3 loop reads CSLSGGWGSTDTQYF. CDR3 coding DNA: TGCAGCCTCTCCGGGGGTTGGGGCAGCACAGATACGCAGTATTTT.

This clonotype appeared many times. The gene calls are TRBV4-2 and TRBJ2-5; D might be TRBD2 (5 bases). The length of the CDR3 is 15 residues. Looked up from germline, CDR1 is LGHNA and CDR2 is YNFKEQ. V was pared by 1 base and J by 5 bases, with 14 bases between. CDR3 residues: CASSQGDEGMETQYF. DNA of the CDR3: TGTGCCAGCAGCCAAGGGGATGAGGGAATGGAGACCCAGTACTTC.

The rearrangement joins TRBV12-3 or TRBV12-4 to TRBJ2-3; 8 bases are shared with TRBD2. The V gene end was trimmed by 3 bases and the J gene end by 4 bases; junction bases not matched to a gene: 21. The CDR3 is 20 amino acids. The CDR3 loop is CASSFFLRRLSGGEADTQYF. The CDR3 DNA is TGTGCCAGCAGTTTCTTTCTCCGGCGGCTGAGCGGGGGTGAGGCAGATACGCAGTATTTT.

This clonotype appeared a few times. The chain recombines TRBV20-1 with TRBJ2-4; 7 positions match TRBD1. V dropped 3 bases and J dropped 1; count of bases not matched to a gene: 9. The CDR3 runs 16 residues. The V gene's germline CDR1 is DFQATT and CDR2 SNEGSKA (reference sequence). The CDR3 nucleotides read TGCAGTGCTAGGGAAAGACAGGGCCAGGCCAAAAACATTCAGTACTTC. Its protein is CSARERQGQAKNIQYF.

This clonotype was seen a handful of times. The V gene is TRBV29-1, the J gene TRBJ2-7, with 8 bases fitting TRBD1. This CDR3 has 13 residues. The germline V gene has CDR1 SQVTM and CDR2 ANQGSEA. Losses at the gene ends were 4 bases for V and 4 bases for J; bases not matched to a gene: 6. The CDR3, as DNA: TGCAGCGTTGGTACCACAGGGGGGTACGAGCAGTACTTC. Its protein is CSVGTTGGYEQYF.

Concerning this clonotype itself: The CDR3 carries no conserved terminal phenylalanine or tryptophan, so it likely arises from a read error. The V call is TRBV27, the J call TRBJ1-2, with TRBD1 as a possible D gene (5 bases). CDR1 and CDR2 from the germline V gene are MNHEY and SMNVEV (reference sequence). The CDR3 is 15 amino acids. The germline V and J ends were trimmed by 2 bases and 4 bases, with 14 bases remaining between them. CDR3 residues: CASSLMEGNPYGYTL. In DNA, the CDR3 is TGTGCCAGCAGTTTAATGGAGGGGAACCCCTATGGCTACACCTTA.

This chain joins TRBV5-8 and TRBJ1-6; D perhaps matches TRBD1 (5 bases). Trimming removed 4 bases from V and 0 bases from J, with 11 bases in between. The CDR3 is made up of 16 amino acids. The V gene's germline CDR1 is SGHTS and CDR2 YDEGEE. The chain's CDR3 is CASSTGTNSYNSPLHF. CDR3 sequence (DNA): TGTGCCAGCAGCACCGGGACGAACTCCTATAATTCACCCCTCCACTTT.

This chain links TRBV4-3 with TRBJ2-7; D tentatively fits TRBD1 or TRBD2 (5 bases each). CDR3 size: 16 residues. The germline V and J ends were trimmed by 0 bases and 1 base, with 13 bases remaining between them. The germline V gene encodes CDR1 LGHNA and CDR2 YSLEER. The CDR3 coding sequence is TGCGCCAGCAGCCAAGAGATGGGGACGGTTTCCTACGAGCAGTACTTC. It encodes CASSQEMGTVSYEQYF.

This clonotype was seen only a few times. This chain uses TRBV15 with TRBJ2-1, with D uncertain. Trimming shortened V by 1 base and J by 9 bases, and 10 bases separated the two germline ends. The CDR3 has 13 amino acids. Germline CDR1 LNHNV, CDR2 YYDKDF (reference sequence). The DNA for the CDR3 is TGTGCCACCAGCAGAGGTTTAGGTCGTGAGCAGTTCTTC. Translated: CATSRGLGREQFF.

The chain couples TRBV12-3 or TRBV12-4 to TRBJ2-3, with a weak D call TRBD2 (5 bases). The V end was cut by 0 bases, the J end by 4 bases, with 14 bases between. This CDR3 is built from 16 residues. CDR3 coding DNA: TGTGCCAGCAGTTTAGCCAAATGGTTCGGGGCAGATACGCAGTATTTT. It specifies CASSLAKWFGADTQYF.

This clonotype was seen many times. The rearrangement joins TRBV5-1 to TRBJ2-7, with 7 nucleotides matching TRBD1. After removal of 5 bases from V and 0 bases from J, the junction contained 5 bases not matched to a gene. The CDR3 length is 14 residues. Germline CDR1 is SGHRS and CDR2 is YFSETQ. CDR3 in DNA: TGCGCCAGCAGTCCAGGGGACAGCTCCTACGAGCAGTACTTC. It encodes CASSPGDSSYEQYF.

The rearrangement uses TRBV3-1 and TRBJ2-7, with D maybe TRBD1 (6 bases). The CDR3 runs 14 residues. Trimming stripped 3 bases from V and 2 bases from J, with 11 bases between. Germline assignment: CDR1 LGHDT and CDR2 YNNKEL (reference sequence). DNA of the CDR3: TGTGCCAGCAGCCAGACAGGAGCACCCTACGAGCAGTACTTC. Protein: CASSQTGAPYEQYF.

The sample holds many counts of this clonotype. The gene calls are TRBV7-3 and TRBJ2-1, with D maybe TRBD1 (6 bases). The CDR3 has 13 residues. The germline V gene has CDR1 SGHTA and CDR2 FQGTGA. Trimming shortened V by 5 bases and J by 5 bases, and 10 bases separated the two germline ends. This CDR3 is CASSPTGNNEQFF. The CDR3 nucleotides are TGTGCCAGCAGCCCTACAGGGAACAATGAGCAGTTCTTC.

The genes are TRBV6-5 and TRBJ2-3, with a tentative D call TRBD2 (6 bases). This CDR3 is 16 amino acids long. Germline assignment: CDR1 MNHEY and CDR2 SVGAGI. Trimming took off 0 bases at V and 4 bases at J, with 14 bases between the two ends. The CDR3 reads CASSYSHSGEADTQYF. The CDR3 region has the DNA TGTGCCAGCAGTTACTCCCATTCGGGGGAGGCAGATACGCAGTATTTT.